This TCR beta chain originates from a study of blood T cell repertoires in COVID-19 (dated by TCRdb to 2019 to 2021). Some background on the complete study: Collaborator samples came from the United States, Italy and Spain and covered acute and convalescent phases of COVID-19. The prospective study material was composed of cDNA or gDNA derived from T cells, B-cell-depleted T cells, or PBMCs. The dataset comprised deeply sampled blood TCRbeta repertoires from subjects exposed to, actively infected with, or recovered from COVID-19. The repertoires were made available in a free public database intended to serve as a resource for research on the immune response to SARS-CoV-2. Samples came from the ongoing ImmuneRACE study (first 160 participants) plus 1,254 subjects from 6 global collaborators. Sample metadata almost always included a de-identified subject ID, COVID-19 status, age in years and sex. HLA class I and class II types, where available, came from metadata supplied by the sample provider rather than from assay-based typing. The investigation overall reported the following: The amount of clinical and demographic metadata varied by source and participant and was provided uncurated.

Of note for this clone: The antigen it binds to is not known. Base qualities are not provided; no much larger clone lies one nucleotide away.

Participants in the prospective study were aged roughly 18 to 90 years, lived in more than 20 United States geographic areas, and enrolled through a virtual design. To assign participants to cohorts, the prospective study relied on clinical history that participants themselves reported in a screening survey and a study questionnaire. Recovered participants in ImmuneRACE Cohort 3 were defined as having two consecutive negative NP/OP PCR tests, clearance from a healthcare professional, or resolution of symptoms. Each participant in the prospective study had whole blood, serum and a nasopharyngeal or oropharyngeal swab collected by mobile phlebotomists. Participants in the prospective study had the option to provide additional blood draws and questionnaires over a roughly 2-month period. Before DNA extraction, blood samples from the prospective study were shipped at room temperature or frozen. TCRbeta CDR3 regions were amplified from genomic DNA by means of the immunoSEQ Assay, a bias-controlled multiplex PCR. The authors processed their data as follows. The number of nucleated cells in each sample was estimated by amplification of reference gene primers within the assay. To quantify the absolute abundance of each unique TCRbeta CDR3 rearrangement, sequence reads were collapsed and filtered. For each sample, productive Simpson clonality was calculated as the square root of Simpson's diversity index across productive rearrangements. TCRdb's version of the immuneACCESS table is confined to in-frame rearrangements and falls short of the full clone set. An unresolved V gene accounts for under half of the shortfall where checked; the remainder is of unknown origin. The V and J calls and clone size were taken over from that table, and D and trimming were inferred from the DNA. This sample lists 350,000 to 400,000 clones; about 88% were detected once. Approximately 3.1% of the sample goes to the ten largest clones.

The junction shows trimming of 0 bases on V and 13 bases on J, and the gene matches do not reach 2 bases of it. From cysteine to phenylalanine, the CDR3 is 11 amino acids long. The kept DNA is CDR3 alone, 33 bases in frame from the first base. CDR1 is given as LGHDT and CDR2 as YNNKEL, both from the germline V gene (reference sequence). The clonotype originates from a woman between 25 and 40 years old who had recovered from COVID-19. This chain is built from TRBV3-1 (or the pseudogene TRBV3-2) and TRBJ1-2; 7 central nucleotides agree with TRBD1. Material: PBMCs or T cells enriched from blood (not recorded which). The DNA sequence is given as TGTGCCAGCAGCCAAGAGGGGACAGCCACCTTC. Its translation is CASSQEGTATF.